The rows below give T cell receptor delta chains drawn from one sample of a study of Vδ1+ human thymocytes. TCRdb reanalysed the multiplex PCR reads via CATT. The sample carries about 25,000 delta-chain clones, 7.4% recorded once. What was sequenced was Vdelta1+ gamma-delta thymocytes from the thymus. The receptors originated from a girl younger than two who had congenital heart surgery. CDR3s include the opening cysteine and the closing phenylalanine or tryptophan. A D gene is named only where the DNA matches it firmly. Where a row states a size, it is once, few, many or the class of an expanded clone; other rows omit it.

few . TRDJ1 TRDV1 TGTGCTCTTGGGGAACAGAGGGGGCGGCGTACTCCCAGTATATACGGCGATAAACTCATCTTT CALGEQRGRRTPSIYGDKLIF
. . TRDJ1 TRDV1 TGTGCTCTTGGGTCCTGCCCCTCCCTCTACACCGATAAACTCATCTTT CALGSCPSLYTDKLIF
few . TRDJ1 TRDV1 TGTGCTCTTGGGGAAGAACCTAAGAACCCTCGGCCACTCCAGTACACCGATAAACTCATCTTT CALGEEPKNPRPLQYTDKLIF
. TRDD3 TRDJ1 TRDV1 TGTGCTCTTGGGGAACTCCAGGGTCTTCCTCCCCCCTCGACTTTTGGGGGATACGCCCACCTTTACACCGATAAACTCATCTTT CALGELQGLPPPSTFGGYAHLYTDKLIF
. TRDD3 TRDJ3 TRDV2 TGTGCCTGTGACATGTCGTACTGGGGGTCCCAATTCTCCTGGGACACCCGACAGATGTTTTTC CACDMSYWGSQFSWDTRQMFF
few TRDD3 TRDJ1 TRDV1 TGTGCTCTTGTTAGTCTGGGGGAGAGGGCCGATAAACTCATCTTT CALVSLGERADKLIF
. TRDD3 TRDJ1 TRDV1 TGTGCTCTTGGGGAACTGGTCATCGCACCTGAGACTGGGGGATATATCGATAAACTCATCTTT CALGELVIAPETGGYIDKLIF
. . TRDJ1 TRDV1 TGTGCTCTTGGGAAAACCAACACCGATAAACTCATCTTT CALGKTNTDKLIF
few TRDD3 TRDJ1 TRDV1 TGTGCTCTTGGGGAACTCCCCGTACTGGGGGATATCGATAAACTCATCTTT CALGELPVLGDIDKLIF
. . TRDJ1 TRDV1 TGTGCTCTTGGGGAACCGGGCGATACCGGGCCTTCGGGGAAACTCATCTTT CALGEPGDTGPSGKLIF
few . TRDJ1 TRDV1 TGTGCTCTTGGGGAACCAGGGAGACCACTAGACACCGATAAACTCATCTTC CALGEPGRPLDTDKLIF
few TRDD3 TRDJ1 TRDV1 TGTGCTCTTGGGGGGGCTACTGGGGGATACGCAACCGATAAACTCATCTTT CALGGATGGYATDKLIF
few . TRDJ1 TRDV1 TGTGCTCTTGGGGACCTTCCTACCCGGGGGATACCGTACACCGATAAACTCATCTTT CALGDLPTRGIPYTDKLIF
. . TRDJ1 TRDV1 TGTGCTCTTGGGGACACTTTCATCTGGCCTCGGAGGGATAAACTCATCTTT CALGDTFIWPRRDKLIF
few TRDD3 TRDJ1 TRDV1 TGTGCTCTTGGGGAACCCCCGTACTGGGGGATCCTTACCGATAAACTCATCTTT CALGEPPYWGILTDKLIF
. TRDD3 TRDJ1 TRDV1 TGTGCTCTTGGGGAAGACGGATCTGGGGGAAAGTACACCGATAAACTCATCTTT CALGEDGSGGKYTDKLIF
. TRDD3 TRDJ1 TRDV1 TGTGCTCTTGGGGTGCCTTACTTCCCGACTGGGGGATACGTCCACGATAAACTCATCTTT CALGVPYFPTGGYVHDKLIF
few . TRDJ1 TRDV1 TGTGCTCTTGGGGAACCCCAGGCCCGCGATAAACTCATCTTT CALGEPQARDKLIF
. TRDD3 TRDJ1 TRDV1 TGTGCTCTTGGGGACATCTTCTATACTGGGGGATACGGCGCCGATAAACTCATCTTT CALGDIFYTGGYGADKLIF
. TRDD3 TRDJ1 TRDV1 TGTGCTCTTGGGGACCTTATCTCTTCCGTTGGGGGATACGCCGTACCCGATAAACTCATCTTT CALGDLISSVGGYAVPDKLIF
. . TRDJ1 TRDV1 TGTGCTCTTGGGGATCCGAGGGTACTGGGCCTGGAGGACACCGATAAACTCATCTTT CALGDPRVLGLEDTDKLIF
few . TRDJ1 TRDV1 TGTGCTCTTGGGGAAGCCCGACCCGTAGGGGAACTCATCTTT CALGEARPVGELIF
few . TRDJ1 TRDV1 TGTGCTCTTGGGGAAATAGCAAACCCCCCTATTTTGGGGCCCGGTAAACTCATCTTT CALGEIANPPILGPGKLIF
few TRDD3 TRDJ1 TRDV1 TGTGCTCTTGGGGAACACCCCTATTCCGCGCTGGGGGTTAAACTCATCTTT CALGEHPYSALGVKLIF
. . TRDJ1 TRDV1 TGTGCTCTTGGGGAACTCTGTACTGCAGACACCGATAAACTCATCTTT CALGELCTADTDKLIF
. . TRDJ1 TRDV1 TGTGCTCTTGGGGAGATTGTCCTGCCTTCACCATACACCGATAAACTCATCTTT CALGEIVLPSPYTDKLIF
few . TRDJ1 TRDV1 TGTGCTCTTGGGGAGCTAAGCATCATTCCCATTAAAGACTGGCCCCCACTATACACCGATAAACTCATCTTT CALGELSIIPIKDWPPLYTDKLIF
few TRDD3 TRDJ1 TRDV1 TGTGCTCTTGGGGCCAACGACTACTGGGGGACGAACACCGATAAACTCATCTTT CALGANDYWGTNTDKLIF
. . TRDJ1 TRDV1 TGTGCTCTTGGGGACGGGGGGGTTCCCTCAACCGATAAACTCATCTTT CALGDGGVPSTDKLIF
. TRDD3 TRDJ1 TRDV2 TGTGCCTGTGACTCTGCTGGGGGTTCATACACCGATAAACTCATCTTT CACDSAGGSYTDKLIF
. TRDD3 TRDJ1 TRDV1 TGTGCTCTTGGGGAAGATTCGCCTGGGGGGGTCGGCACCGATAAACTCATCTTT CALGEDSPGGVGTDKLIF
few . TRDJ1 TRDV1 TGTGCTCTTTCCCCTCGCTCTAAAACGGGCTACACCGATAAACTCATCTTT CALSPRSKTGYTDKLIF
few . TRDJ1 TRDV1 TGTGCTCTTGGGGAACCGATGGACTGGGACCTTACCGATAAACTCATCTTT CALGEPMDWDLTDKLIF
few . TRDJ1 TRDV1 TGTGCTCTTGGGTCCTACCTCCTGTACACCGATAAACTCATCTTT CALGSYLLYTDKLIF
. TRDD2 TRDJ1 TRDV1 TGTGCTCTTGGGAGACCTTATTCCTACTGTTGTACGGATAAACTCATCTTT CALGRPYSYCCTDKLIF
few TRDD3 TRDJ1 TRDV1 TGTGCTCTTGGGGAACTGGGGGATACTTCCGATAAACTCATCTTT CALGELGDTSDKLIF
. TRDD3 TRDJ1 TRDV1 TGTGCTCTTGGGGTTACTGGGGGGACTCAGACGGCCGATAAACCCATCTTT CALGVTGGTQTADKPIF
. . TRDJ1 TRDV1 TGTGCTCTTGGGTCTCCATTTACGGGGGCCACGTACACCGATAAACTCATCTTT CALGSPFTGATYTDKLIF
few . TRDJ3 TRDV2 TGTGCCTGTGACACCGGGGCCTCCCCGCCCTGGGACACCCGACAGATGTTTTTC CACDTGASPPWDTRQMFF
few TRDD3 TRDJ1 TRDV1 TGTGCTCTTGGGGAACTACATCGGGGGATGACCGATAAACTCATCTTT CALGELHRGMTDKLIF
. . TRDJ1 TRDV1 TGTGCTCTTGGGGAACGCCGCCTACGTCCGCTGGGGAGGCCTGATAAACTCATCTTT CALGERRLRPLGRPDKLIF
. TRDD3 TRDJ1 TRDV2 TGTGCCTGTGACTTGGGGGATACCGCGTACACCGATAAACTCATCTTT CACDLGDTAYTDKLIF
. . TRDJ1 TRDV1 TGTGCTCTTGGGGAAAATCTAAGGAGATACGCAGTCTTTTACACCGATAAACTCATCTTT CALGENLRRYAVFYTDKLIF
. . TRDJ1 TRDV1 TGTGCTCTTGGGGAACTAGACTTCGGCGGTACCGATAAACTCATCTTT CALGELDFGGTDKLIF
. TRDD3 TRDJ1 TRDV1 TGTGCTCTTGGGGAATTTCCCCTAACTGGGGGCTACACCGATAAACTCATCTTT CALGEFPLTGGYTDKLIF
few TRDD2 TRDJ1 TRDV1 TGTGCTCTTGGGGATCGCTTCCTACTAGTACCGAAGCGGCGGAACACCGATAAACTCATCTTT CALGDRFLLVPKRRNTDKLIF
few . TRDJ1 TRDV1 TGTGCTCTTGGGGAACCCCGGTTCCTATCTCCTAATTCCGATAAACTCATCTTT CALGEPRFLSPNSDKLIF
. . TRDJ1 TRDV1 TGTGCTCTTGGGGAACCGTCGGGCCTTCCTCTACTGGGGATACCCCTTTACACCGATAAACTCATCTTT CALGEPSGLPLLGIPLYTDKLIF
. . TRDJ1 TRDV1 TGTGCTCTTGGGGAACGGGCGGGCAACGTCCAGAGGAAACTCATCTTT CALGERAGNVQRKLIF
few TRDD3 TRDJ1 TRDV1 TGTGCTCTTGGGGAAGGTACTGGGGTACTGGATCCCGATAAACCCATCTTT CALGEGTGVLDPDKPIF
few . TRDJ1 TRDV1 TGTGCTCTTGAGGCTTCCGGCGGTAAACTCATCTTT CALEASGGKLIF
. . TRDJ1 TRDV1 TGTGCTCTTGGGGAACCGCTACGTCCGGGGAACAACACCGATAAACTCATCTTT CALGEPLRPGNNTDKLIF